Sequencing of this T cell receptor beta chain was carried out in a study of T cell changes during pregnancy in multiple sclerosis. Trimming left V 4 bases short and J 9 bases short, with 16 bases between. The CDR3 length is 13 residues. Germline CDR1 reads GTSNPN; CDR2 reads SVGIG (reference sequence). TCRdb's table, derived via immunoSEQ multiplex PCR, lists solely in-frame clones and lacks some. Of roughly 90,000 clones listed, 85% to 95% are singletons. The receptor was isolated from a female donor in good health, enrolled as a control in a pregnancy study. The specimen comprised peripheral blood, sampled in the first trimester of pregnancy. The J gene is TRBJ2-1, the V gene TRBV30, with D possibly matching TRBD1 (6 bases). CDR3: CAWNRVGNTEQFF. The CDR3, as DNA: TGTGCCTGGAACAGGGTCGGGAACACTGAGCAGTTCTTC.